The TCR beta chain described here comes from a study of human T cells and chemical hapten exposure. The CDR3 runs to 16 residues. Germline V gene data show CDR1 as LNHDA and CDR2 as SQIVND (reference sequence). Trimming took off 4 bases at V and 0 bases at J, with 13 bases between the two ends. Time point: patch test 2, 6 weeks after DPC sensitization. Noted treatment: therapeutic diphenylcyclopropenone sensitization with weekly scalp DPC. TCRdb fed the RACE reads into MiXCR, producing one record per CDR3 protein. The sample shows nearly 55,000 distinct CDR3 sequences, about 9.9% of them seen only once. This clonotype was counted between two and nine times.

Sequenced here: whole blood, sampled in connection with sensitization to the hapten diphenylcyclopropenone (DPC). The chain carries TRBV19 and TRBJ1-5, with D unresolved. This sequence was found in a woman in her fifties or sixties with alopecia areata. Some clones in this sample may be carry-over from other donors' samples. CDR3 sequence (DNA): TGTGCCAGTAGTAGATACAGTCCATCTAGCAATCAGCCCCAGCATTTT. Translation gives CASSRYSPSSNQPQHF.